One sample yielded the 28 T cell receptor beta chains listed below, sequenced in a study of blood T cell repertoires in COVID-19. Profiled with immunoSEQ multiplex PCR; TCRdb holds only in-frame clones, not every one. The sample comprises about 210,000 clones, around 89% of which are singletons, and over 1.5% rests with the top ten. The sample consisted of peripheral blood. The source of these receptors is a man aged 70-80 years with acute or convalescent COVID-19.

The rearrangement uses TRBV2 and TRBJ2-1; no definite D call. This CDR3 has 18 amino acids. Trimming removed 0 bases from V and 0 bases from J, with 15 bases in between. Germline values: CDR1 SNHLY, CDR2 FYNNEI. In DNA form, the CDR3 reads TGTGCCAGCAGTGAAGCAGCCGCTAACCGCTACTCCTACAATGAGCAGTTCTTC. Translation gives CASSEAAANRYSYNEQFF.

This clone showed up just a few times. This chain links TRBV24-1 with TRBJ1-5; D is possibly TRBD1 (5 bases). The V gene lost 9 bases and the J gene lost 1 base, with 12 bases spanning the gap. The CDR3 is 14 amino acids. Germline loops: CDR1 KGHDR, CDR2 SFDVKD. The CDR3: CATQGGRSNQPQHF. CDR3 DNA: TGTGCCACCCAGGGAGGAAGGAGCAATCAGCCCCAGCATTTT.

The J gene is TRBJ1-1, the V gene TRBV6-5; D gene uncertain. In germline, CDR1 is MNHEY, CDR2 SVGAGI. This CDR3 has 13 residues. V lost 8 bases to trimming and J lost 3 bases, with 13 bases between them. The DNA for the CDR3 is TGTGCCAGCTTCCGAGGCGCGGACACTGAAGCTTTCTTT. As protein: CASFRGADTEAFF.

The rearrangement joins TRBV27 to TRBJ2-7; 7 bases map to TRBD1. The V and J ends lost 4 bases and 0 bases, in that order; junction bases with no gene match: 3. The germline V gene has CDR1 MNHEY and CDR2 SMNVEV (reference sequence). CDR3 length equals 14 residues. The CDR3 loop reads CASSSRDSSYEQYF. The CDR3 bases are TGTGCCAGCAGTTCTCGGGACAGCTCCTACGAGCAGTACTTC.

The J gene is TRBJ2-5, the V gene TRBV27; D gene unclear. The CDR3 sequence is 12 residues long. With 3 bases removed from V and 13 bases from J, the gap between germline ends came to 15 bases. The germline gives CDR1 MNHEY, CDR2 SMNVEV (reference sequence). CDR3 bases: TGTGCCAGCAGTTTCATGGCAGGCCCTTGGTACTTC. As protein: CASSFMAGPWYF.

The chain joins TRBV30 to TRBJ2-1, with a tentative D call TRBD2 (5 bases). The V gene lost 2 bases and the J gene lost 5 bases, with 13 bases spanning the gap. Germline CDR1 GTSNPN, CDR2 SVGIG (reference sequence). The CDR3 spans 14 residues. The CDR3 nucleotides read TGTGCCTGGAGTACTGGGAGAAACCACAATGAGCAGTTCTTC. The encoded protein is CAWSTGRNHNEQFF.

DNA for the CDR3: TGCGCCAGCAGCCCAGGACAGGGGTCCTACGAGCAGTACTTC. It is translated as CASSPGQGSYEQYF. The gene calls are TRBV4-3 and TRBJ2-7; TRBD1 matches at 9 bases. The CDR3 spans 14 residues. V shed 4 bases, J shed 1 base, and the junction held 2 bases outside the gene matches. Germline assignment: CDR1 LGHNA and CDR2 YSLEER.

The V call is TRBV10-3, the J call TRBJ1-1; D remains unclear. V gave up 2 bases and J gave up 0 bases, with 10 bases separating them. Germline V lookup: CDR1 ENHRY, CDR2 SYGVKD. The CDR3 extends over 15 amino acids. CDR3 protein: CAISELGRVNTEAFF. DNA of the CDR3: TGTGCCATCAGTGAGCTGGGCAGAGTGAACACTGAAGCTTTCTTT.

The chain combines TRBV5-1 with TRBJ1-1, with TRBD1 matching over 12 bases. This CDR3 contains 16 residues. The V gene's germline CDR1 is SGHRS and CDR2 YFSETQ. With V trimmed by 4 bases and J by 4 bases, 8 bases remained unmatched. CDR3 coding DNA: TGCGCCAGCAGCAAGGGACAGGGGGCGTCGGGCACTGAAGCTTTCTTT. Its protein is CASSKGQGASGTEAFF.

The J gene is TRBJ2-7, the V gene TRBV7-2; maybe TRBD1 (5 bases). The CDR3 spans 12 residues. Looked up from germline, CDR1 is SGHTA and CDR2 is FQGNSA. Trimming stripped 5 bases from V and 1 base from J, with 6 bases between. CDR3 residues: CASSPGSYEQYF. In DNA, the CDR3 is TGTGCCAGCAGCCCAGGGTCCTACGAGCAGTACTTC.

The chain recombines TRBV30 with TRBJ1-2, with 8 bases that match TRBD1. J gave up 4 bases and V 0 bases, and 4 bases lay outside the gene matches. Germline CDR1 is GTSNPN and CDR2 is SVGIG (reference sequence). This CDR3 contains 14 residues. CDR3 sequence reads: CAWSVADRAYGYTF. Here the CDR3 DNA reads TGTGCCTGGAGTGTTGCGGACAGGGCCTATGGCTACACCTTC.

The chain recombines TRBV28 with TRBJ2-1; 13 bases map to TRBD2. V dropped 7 bases and J dropped 7; count of bases not matched to a gene: 7. Germline values: CDR1 MDHEN, CDR2 SYDVKM. The CDR3 has 15 amino acids. The CDR3 here is CASTVLAGGSNEQFF. The CDR3 DNA reads as TGTGCCAGCACCGTACTAGCGGGAGGGTCGAATGAGCAGTTCTTC. The full variable domain, rest sourced from reference TRBV28 and TRBJ2-1, is DVKVTQSSRYLVKRTGEKVFLECVQDMDHENMFWYRQDPGLGLRLIYFSYDVKMKEKGDIPEGYSVSREKKERFSLILESASTNQTSMYLCASTVLAGGSNEQFFGPGTRLTVL.

The rearrangement links TRBV6-1 to TRBJ1-2; D is uncertain. The V and J ends lost 0 bases and 7 bases respectively, with 18 bases between them. The CDR3 sequence is 16 residues long. The germline CDR1 and CDR2 sequences are MNHNS and SASEGT. The CDR3 is CASSEAGGYGPVGYTF. Here the CDR3 DNA reads TGTGCCAGCAGTGAAGCTGGAGGGTACGGCCCGGTTGGCTACACCTTC.

The chain uses TRBV4-1 and TRBJ1-2; D is possibly TRBD1 (6 bases). Germline CDR1 MGHRA, CDR2 YSYEKL. V gave up 4 bases and J gave up 4 bases, with 16 bases separating them. This CDR3 is 15 amino acids long. CDR3 sequence: CASSLRAGEGYGYTF. In DNA, the CDR3 is TGCGCCAGCAGCCTCCGGGCAGGGGAGGGCTATGGCTACACCTTC.

This chain connects TRBV5-5 to TRBJ1-1; D is uncertain. Germline loops: CDR1 SGHKS, CDR2 YYEKEE (reference sequence). CDR3 length: 14 residues. Trimming shortened V by 2 bases and J by 1 base, and 9 bases separated the two germline ends. The CDR3 bases are TGTGCCAGCAGCTTTGCCCCGAGGAACACTGAAGCTTTCTTT. Its protein is CASSFAPRNTEAFF.

This clone was recorded a few times. The genes are TRBV7-8 and TRBJ1-2, with D possibly being TRBD1 (5 bases). V lost 5 bases and J 3 bases, leaving 10 bases between the germline ends. This CDR3 is 13 amino acids long. Germline V lookup: CDR1 SGHVS, CDR2 FQNEAQ. The CDR3 sequence is CASSPQGHYGYTF. DNA for the CDR3: TGTGCCAGCAGCCCCCAGGGTCACTATGGCTACACCTTC.

This chain joins TRBV7-2 and TRBJ1-2; tentative D call: TRBD1 (5 bases). Germline V lookup: CDR1 SGHTA, CDR2 FQGNSA. Trimming pared 5 bases from V and 7 bases from J, leaving 23 bases between. The length of the CDR3 is 16 residues. Here the CDR3 reads CASSAQIQGIVLGYTF. The CDR3 bases are TGTGCCAGCAGCGCCCAGATCCAGGGTATAGTTCTTGGCTACACCTTC.

The V and J genes are TRBV7-3 and TRBJ2-7; TRBD1 is a possible D gene (6 bases). Trimming pared 5 bases from V and 6 bases from J, leaving 14 bases between. Per germline, CDR1 SGHTA and CDR2 FQGTGA. This CDR3 has 13 residues. The CDR3 protein is CASSHGQSSEQYF. The CDR3 DNA reads TGTGCCAGCAGCCACGGACAGTCTAGCGAGCAGTACTTC.

The chain links TRBV30 to TRBJ1-2; TRBD1 might be the D (5 bases). The germline V and J ends were trimmed by 3 bases and 7 bases, with 15 bases remaining between them. CDR1 GTSNPN and CDR2 SVGIG come from the germline V gene (reference sequence). The CDR3 length is 13 residues. Written as DNA, the CDR3 is TGTGCCTGGAGCGACGTTAGCGGGGGTGGCTACACCTTC. Translating it yields CAWSDVSGGGYTF.

J is TRBJ1-1 and V is TRBV7-9; unclear D gene. The CDR3 length is 13 residues. V dropped 2 bases and J dropped 4 bases, with 8 bases sitting between them. The germline V gene encodes CDR1 SEHNR and CDR2 FQNEAQ (reference sequence). The CDR3 protein is CASSLNAVTEAFF. CDR3 bases: TGTGCCAGCAGCTTAAACGCAGTCACTGAAGCTTTCTTT.

The count of this clone is one. The chain links TRBV5-4 to TRBJ2-2; a weak D match, TRBD2 (6 bases). V gave up 4 bases and J gave up 1 base, with 14 bases separating them. The CDR3 is 16 amino acids. CDR1 and CDR2 from the germline V gene are SGHNT and YYREEE (reference sequence). CDR3 residues: CASSPAQAGNTGELFF. CDR3 in DNA: TGTGCCAGCAGCCCCGCGCAAGCGGGGAACACCGGGGAGCTGTTTTTT.

The CDR3: CASSLTGFNSGANVLTF. The CDR3, as DNA: TGTGCCAGCAGCTTGACAGGTTTCAACTCTGGGGCCAACGTCCTGACTTTC. The rearrangement links TRBV7-8 to TRBJ2-6; a possible D gene is TRBD1 (6 bases). CDR1 and CDR2 (germline): SGHVS, FQNEAQ. Trimming took off 3 bases at V and 0 bases at J, with 12 bases between the two ends. CDR3 length equals 17 residues. Complete variable domain (other parts from reference TRBV7-8 and TRBJ2-6): GAGVSQSPRYKVAKRGQDVALRCDPISGHVSLFWYQQALGQGPEFLTYFQNEAQLDKSGLPSDRFFAERPEGSVSTLKIQRTQQEDSAVYLCASSLTGFNSGANVLTFGAGSRLTVL.

The chain has TRBV30 and TRBJ2-7, with TRBD1 matching over 7 bases. The junction had 13 bases not matched to a gene; V was cut back by 3 bases and J by 5 bases. The CDR3 consists of 15 residues. From germline, CDR1 is GTSNPN and CDR2 SVGIG (reference sequence). In DNA form, the CDR3 reads TGTGCCTGGAGGGATGGACAGGCCCGCACCGACGAGCAGTACTTC. Encoded protein: CAWRDGQARTDEQYF.

The rearrangement links TRBV7-9 to TRBJ1-6; 7 nucleotides match TRBD1. The CDR3 covers 15 residues. Germline values: CDR1 SEHNR, CDR2 FQNEAQ (reference sequence). The J segment lost 9 bases and the V segment lost 6 bases, leaving 11 bases of the junction unmatched. The CDR3 reads CASRPVGTEGSPLHF. CDR3 nucleotide sequence: TGTGCCAGCAGACCTGTAGGGACAGAAGGTTCACCCCTCCACTTT.

This rearrangement joins TRBV11-2 to TRBJ2-7; no clear D gene. This CDR3 contains 14 residues. Deletions cut 0 bases from V and 3 bases from J, with 9 bases between. Per germline, CDR1 SGHAT and CDR2 FQNNGV. Here the CDR3 DNA reads TGTGCCAGCAGCTTAGACAGGCTGAGCTACGAGCAGTACTTC. This gives the protein CASSLDRLSYEQYF.

V and J are TRBV3-1 (or the pseudogene TRBV3-2) and TRBJ1-2; TRBD1 agrees at 7 bases. Germline CDR1 LGHDT, CDR2 YNNKEL (reference sequence). The CDR3 contains 13 residues. The junction had 4 bases not matched to a gene; V was cut back by 1 base and J by 8 bases. CDR3 coding DNA: TGTGCCAGCAGCCAAGTCGAGGGGGCGGGCTACACCTTC. It yields the protein CASSQVEGAGYTF.

The count of this clone is one. The rearrangement links TRBV30 to TRBJ2-7; 9 nucleotides line up with TRBD1. After removal of 0 bases from V and 7 bases from J, the junction contained 7 bases not matched to a gene. CDR1 is GTSNPN and CDR2 is SVGIG in the germline V gene (reference sequence). CDR3 length: 14 residues. This chain's CDR3 is CAWSVLRTGVEQYF. DNA of the CDR3: TGTGCCTGGAGTGTACTACGGACAGGGGTTGAGCAGTACTTC.

This rearrangement joins TRBV7-9 to TRBJ2-7; TRBD1 matches 8 bases. Trimming cost V 1 base and J 5 bases; bases outside gene matches: 4. The CDR3 contains 14 residues. Germline assignment: CDR1 SEHNR and CDR2 FQNEAQ (reference sequence). CDR3 sequence reads: CASSLGQGFDEQYF. In DNA form, the CDR3 reads TGTGCCAGCAGCTTAGGACAGGGGTTCGACGAGCAGTACTTC.